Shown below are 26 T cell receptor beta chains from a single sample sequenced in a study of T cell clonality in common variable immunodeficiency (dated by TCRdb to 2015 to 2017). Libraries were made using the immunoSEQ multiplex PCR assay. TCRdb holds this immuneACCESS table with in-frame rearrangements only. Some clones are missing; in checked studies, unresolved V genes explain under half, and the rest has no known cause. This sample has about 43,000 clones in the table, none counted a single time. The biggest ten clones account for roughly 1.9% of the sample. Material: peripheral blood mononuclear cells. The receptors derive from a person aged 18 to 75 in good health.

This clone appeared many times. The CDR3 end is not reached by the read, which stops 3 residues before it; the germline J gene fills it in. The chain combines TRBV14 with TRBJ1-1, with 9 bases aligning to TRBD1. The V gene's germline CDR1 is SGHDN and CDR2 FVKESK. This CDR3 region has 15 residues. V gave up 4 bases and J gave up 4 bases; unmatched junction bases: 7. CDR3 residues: CASSLRQGGATEAFF. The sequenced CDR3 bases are TGTGCCAGCAGCCTGAGACAGGGGGGAGCCACTGAA.

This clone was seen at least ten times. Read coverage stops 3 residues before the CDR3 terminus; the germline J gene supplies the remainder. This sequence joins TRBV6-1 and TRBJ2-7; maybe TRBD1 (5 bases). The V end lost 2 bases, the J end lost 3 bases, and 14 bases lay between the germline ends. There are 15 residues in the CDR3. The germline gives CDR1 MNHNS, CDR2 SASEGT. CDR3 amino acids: CASSEYPGFLYEQYF. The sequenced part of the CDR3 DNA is TGTGCCAGCAGTGAATATCCAGGGTTTCTCTACGAG.

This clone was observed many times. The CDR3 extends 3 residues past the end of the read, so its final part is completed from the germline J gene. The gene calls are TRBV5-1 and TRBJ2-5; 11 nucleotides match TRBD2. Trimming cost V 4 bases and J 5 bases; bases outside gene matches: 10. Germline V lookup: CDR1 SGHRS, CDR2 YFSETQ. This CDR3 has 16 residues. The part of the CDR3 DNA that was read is TGCGCCAGCAGCCCCGGGGTAGCGGGAGGGCATGAGACC. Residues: CASSPGVAGGHET. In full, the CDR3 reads CASSPGVAGGHETQYF. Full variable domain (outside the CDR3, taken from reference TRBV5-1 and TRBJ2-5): KAGVTQTPRYLIKTRGQQVTLSCSPISGHRSVSWYQQTPGQGLQFLFEYFSETQRNKGNFPGRFSGRQFSNSRSEMNVSTLELGDSALYLCASSPGVAGGHETQYFGPGTRLLVL.

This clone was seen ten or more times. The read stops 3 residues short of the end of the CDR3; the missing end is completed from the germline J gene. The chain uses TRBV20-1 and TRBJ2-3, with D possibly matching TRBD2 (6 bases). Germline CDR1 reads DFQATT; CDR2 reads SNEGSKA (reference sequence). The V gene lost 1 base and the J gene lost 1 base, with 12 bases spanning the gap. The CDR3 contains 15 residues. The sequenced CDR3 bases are TGCAGTGCTAGAGCTCCTCCGGGGGGCACAGATACG. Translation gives CSARAPPGGTDT. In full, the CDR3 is CSARAPPGGTDTQYF.

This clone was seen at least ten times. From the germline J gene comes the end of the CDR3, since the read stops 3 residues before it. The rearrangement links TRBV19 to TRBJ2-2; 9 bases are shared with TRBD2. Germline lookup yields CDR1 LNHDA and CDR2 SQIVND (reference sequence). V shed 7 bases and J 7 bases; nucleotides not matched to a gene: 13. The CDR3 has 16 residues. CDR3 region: CASTLRAGGFGGELFF. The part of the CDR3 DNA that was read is TGTGCCAGTACCCTTCGGGCGGGAGGGTTTGGCGGGGAG.

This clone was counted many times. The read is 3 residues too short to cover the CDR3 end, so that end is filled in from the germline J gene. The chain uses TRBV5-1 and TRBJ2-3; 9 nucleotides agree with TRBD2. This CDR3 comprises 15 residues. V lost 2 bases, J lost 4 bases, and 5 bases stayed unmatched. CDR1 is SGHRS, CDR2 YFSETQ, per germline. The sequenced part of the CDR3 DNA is TGCGCCAGCAGCTTTAGCGGGAGTAAGGCAGATACG. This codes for CASSFSGSKADT. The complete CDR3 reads CASSFSGSKADTQYF.

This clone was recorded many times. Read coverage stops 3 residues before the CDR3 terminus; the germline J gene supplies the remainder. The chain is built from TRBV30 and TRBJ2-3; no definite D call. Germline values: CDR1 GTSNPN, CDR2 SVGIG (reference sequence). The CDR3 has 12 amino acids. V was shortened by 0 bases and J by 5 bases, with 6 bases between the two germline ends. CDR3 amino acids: CAWSVLQDTQYF. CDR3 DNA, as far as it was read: TGTGCCTGGAGTGTACTCCAAGATACG.

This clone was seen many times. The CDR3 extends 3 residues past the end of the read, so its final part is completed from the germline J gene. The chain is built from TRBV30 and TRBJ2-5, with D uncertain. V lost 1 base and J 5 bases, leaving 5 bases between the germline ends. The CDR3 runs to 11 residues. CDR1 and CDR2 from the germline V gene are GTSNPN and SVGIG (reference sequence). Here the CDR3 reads CAWSASETQYF. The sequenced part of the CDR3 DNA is TGTGCCTGGAGTGCCAGTGAGACC.

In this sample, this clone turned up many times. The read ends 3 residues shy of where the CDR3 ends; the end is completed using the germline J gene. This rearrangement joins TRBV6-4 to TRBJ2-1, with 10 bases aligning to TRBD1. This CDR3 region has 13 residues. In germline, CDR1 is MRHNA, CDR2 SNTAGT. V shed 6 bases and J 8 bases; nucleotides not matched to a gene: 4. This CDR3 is CASRPTGGDEQFF. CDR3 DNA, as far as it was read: TGTGCCAGCAGACCGACAGGGGGCGATGAG.

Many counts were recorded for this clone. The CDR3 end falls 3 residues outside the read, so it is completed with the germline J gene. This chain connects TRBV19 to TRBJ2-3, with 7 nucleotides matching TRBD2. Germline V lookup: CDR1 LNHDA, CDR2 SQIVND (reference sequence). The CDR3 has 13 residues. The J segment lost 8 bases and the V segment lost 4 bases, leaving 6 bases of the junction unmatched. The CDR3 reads CASSTTSESTQYF. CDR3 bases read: TGTGCCAGTAGTACTACTAGCGAGAGTACG.

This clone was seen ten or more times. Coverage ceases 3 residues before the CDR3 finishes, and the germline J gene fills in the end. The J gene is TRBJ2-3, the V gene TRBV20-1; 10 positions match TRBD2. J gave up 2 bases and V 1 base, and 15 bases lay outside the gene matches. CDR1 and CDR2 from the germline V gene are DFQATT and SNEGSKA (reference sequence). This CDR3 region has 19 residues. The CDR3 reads CSARVPASGSGYLTDTQYF. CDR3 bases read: TGCAGTGCTAGAGTCCCGGCTAGCGGGAGTGGGTACCTCACAGATACG.

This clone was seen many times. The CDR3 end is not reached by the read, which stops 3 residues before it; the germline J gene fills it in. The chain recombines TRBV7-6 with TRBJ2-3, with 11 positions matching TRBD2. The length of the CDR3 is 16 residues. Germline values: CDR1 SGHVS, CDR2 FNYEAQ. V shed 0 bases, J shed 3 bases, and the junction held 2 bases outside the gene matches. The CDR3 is CASSLASGGVTDTQYF. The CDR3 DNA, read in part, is TGTGCCAGCAGCTTAGCTAGCGGGGGGGTAACAGATACG.

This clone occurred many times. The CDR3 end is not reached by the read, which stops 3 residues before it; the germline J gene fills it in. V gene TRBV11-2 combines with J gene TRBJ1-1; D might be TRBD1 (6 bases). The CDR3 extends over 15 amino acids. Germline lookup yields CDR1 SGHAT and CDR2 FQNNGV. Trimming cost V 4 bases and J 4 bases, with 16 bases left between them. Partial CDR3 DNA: TGTGCCAGCAGCTCCGGGGGCGGGGGAGCCACTGAA. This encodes CASSSGGGGATE. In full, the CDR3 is CASSSGGGGATEAFF.

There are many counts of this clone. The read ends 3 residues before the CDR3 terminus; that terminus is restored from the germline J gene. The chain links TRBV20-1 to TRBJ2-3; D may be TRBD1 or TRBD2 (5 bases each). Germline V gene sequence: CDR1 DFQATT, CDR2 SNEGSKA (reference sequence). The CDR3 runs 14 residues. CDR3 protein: CSAPPRGALETQYF. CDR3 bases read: TGCAGTGCCCCTCCGAGAGGGGCCCTAGAGACG.

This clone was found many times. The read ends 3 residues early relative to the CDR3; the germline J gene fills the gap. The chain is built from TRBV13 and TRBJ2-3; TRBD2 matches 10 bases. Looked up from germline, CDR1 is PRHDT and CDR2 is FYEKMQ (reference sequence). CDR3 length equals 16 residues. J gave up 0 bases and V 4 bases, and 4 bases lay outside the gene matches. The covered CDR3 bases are TGTGCCAGCAGCTCGACTAGCGGGTCGAGCACAGATACG. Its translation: CASSSTSGSSTDT. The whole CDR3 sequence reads CASSSTSGSSTDTQYF.

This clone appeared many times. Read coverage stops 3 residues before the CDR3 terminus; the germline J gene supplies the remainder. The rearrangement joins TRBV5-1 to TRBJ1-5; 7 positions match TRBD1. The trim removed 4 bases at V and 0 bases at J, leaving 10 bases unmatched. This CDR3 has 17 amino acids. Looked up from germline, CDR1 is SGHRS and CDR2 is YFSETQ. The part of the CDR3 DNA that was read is TGCGCCAGCAGCATAAGGGACAGCGCCTTTAGCAATCAGCCC. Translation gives CASSIRDSAFSNQP. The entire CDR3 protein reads CASSIRDSAFSNQPQHF.

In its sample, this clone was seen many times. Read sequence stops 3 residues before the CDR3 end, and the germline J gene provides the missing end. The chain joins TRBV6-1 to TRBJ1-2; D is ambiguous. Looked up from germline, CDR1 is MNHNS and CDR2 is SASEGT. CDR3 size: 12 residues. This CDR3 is CASSDRVDGYTF. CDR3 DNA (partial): TGTGCCAGCAGTGACCGGGTCGACGGC.

Incomplete CDR3 DNA: TGCGCCAGCAGTGGACCCCGCTTTGGCGACTCCTCCTACAATGAG. Protein product: CASSGPRFGDSSYNE. The entire CDR3 protein reads CASSGPRFGDSSYNEQFF. This chain joins TRBV10-2 and TRBJ2-1, with D unresolved. The read terminates 3 residues ahead of where the CDR3 ends, so the germline J gene completes it. The CDR3 totals 18 residues. Looked up from germline, CDR1 is WSHSY and CDR2 is SAAADI. Trimming took 4 bases from V and 0 from J, leaving 19 bases between them.

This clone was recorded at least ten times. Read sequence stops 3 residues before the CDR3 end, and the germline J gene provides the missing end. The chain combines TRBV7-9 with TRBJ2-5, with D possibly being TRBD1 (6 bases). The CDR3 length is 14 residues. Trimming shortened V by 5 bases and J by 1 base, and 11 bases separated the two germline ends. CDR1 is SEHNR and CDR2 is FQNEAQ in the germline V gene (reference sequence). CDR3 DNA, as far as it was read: TGTGCCAGCAGCCCCCAGGGGCCCCAAGAGACC. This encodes CASSPQGPQET. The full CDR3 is CASSPQGPQETQYF.

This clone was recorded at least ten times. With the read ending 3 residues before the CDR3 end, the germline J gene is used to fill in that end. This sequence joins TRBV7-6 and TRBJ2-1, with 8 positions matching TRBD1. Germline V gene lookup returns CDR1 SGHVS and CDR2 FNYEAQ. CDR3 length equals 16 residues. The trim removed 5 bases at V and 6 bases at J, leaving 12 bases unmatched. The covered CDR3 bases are TGTGCCAGCAGCCCGACAGGGGCCTCCGTGTTCAATGAG. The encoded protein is CASSPTGASVFNE. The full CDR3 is CASSPTGASVFNEQFF.

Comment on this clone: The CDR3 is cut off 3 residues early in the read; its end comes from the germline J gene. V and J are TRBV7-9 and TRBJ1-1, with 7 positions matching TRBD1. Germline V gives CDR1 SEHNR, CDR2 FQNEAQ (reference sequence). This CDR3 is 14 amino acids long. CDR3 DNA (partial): TGTGCCAGCAGCGGGGACAGAGGGTCAACCTGG. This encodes CASSGDRGSTW. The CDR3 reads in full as CASSGDRGSTWAFF.

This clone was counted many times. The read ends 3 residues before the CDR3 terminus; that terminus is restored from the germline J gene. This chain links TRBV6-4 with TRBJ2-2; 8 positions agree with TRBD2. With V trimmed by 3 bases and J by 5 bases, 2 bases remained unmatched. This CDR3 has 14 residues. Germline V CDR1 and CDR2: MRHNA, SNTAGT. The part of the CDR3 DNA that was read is TGTGCCAGCAGTGAGCGGGGGGAAACCGGGGAG. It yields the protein CASSERGETGE. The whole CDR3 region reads CASSERGETGELFF.

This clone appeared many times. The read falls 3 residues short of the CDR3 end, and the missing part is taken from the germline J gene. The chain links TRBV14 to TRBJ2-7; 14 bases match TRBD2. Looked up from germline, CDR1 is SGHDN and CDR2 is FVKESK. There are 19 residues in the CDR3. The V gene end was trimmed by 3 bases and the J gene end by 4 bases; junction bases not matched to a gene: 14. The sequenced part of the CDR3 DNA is TGTGCCAGCAGCCACGCCTTCGGGACTAGCGGGAGCCCTTTGTACGAG. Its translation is CASSHAFGTSGSPLYE. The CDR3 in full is CASSHAFGTSGSPLYEQYF.

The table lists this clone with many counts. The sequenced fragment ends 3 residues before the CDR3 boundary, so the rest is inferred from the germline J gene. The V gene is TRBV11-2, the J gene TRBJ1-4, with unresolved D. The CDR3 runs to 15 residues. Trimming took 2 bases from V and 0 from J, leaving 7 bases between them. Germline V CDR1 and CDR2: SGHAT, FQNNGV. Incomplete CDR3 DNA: TGTGCCAGCAGCTTATCGCTAGCAACTAATGAAAAA. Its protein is CASSLSLATNEK. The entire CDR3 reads CASSLSLATNEKLFF.

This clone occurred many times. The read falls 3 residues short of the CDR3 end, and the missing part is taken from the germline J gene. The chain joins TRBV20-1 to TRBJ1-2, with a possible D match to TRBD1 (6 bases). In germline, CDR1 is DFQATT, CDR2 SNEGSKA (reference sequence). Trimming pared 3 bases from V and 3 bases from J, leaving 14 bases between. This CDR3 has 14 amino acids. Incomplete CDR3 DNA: TGCAGTGCTAGCCCTCACAGGGATGACTATGGC. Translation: CSASPHRDDYG. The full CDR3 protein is CSASPHRDDYGYTF.

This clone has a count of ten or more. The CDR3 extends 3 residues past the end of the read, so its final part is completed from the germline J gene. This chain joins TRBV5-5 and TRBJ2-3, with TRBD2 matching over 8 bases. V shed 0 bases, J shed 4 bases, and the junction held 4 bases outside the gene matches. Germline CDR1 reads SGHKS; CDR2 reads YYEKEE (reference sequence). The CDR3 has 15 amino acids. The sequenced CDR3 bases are TGTGCCAGCAGCTTGGCCGTAGCGGGGTCAGATACG. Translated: CASSLAVAGSDT. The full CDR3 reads CASSLAVAGSDTQYF. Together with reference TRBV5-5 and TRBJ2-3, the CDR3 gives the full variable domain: DAGVTQSPTHLIKTRGQQVTLRCSPISGHKSVSWYQQVLGQGPQFIFQYYEKEERGRGNFPDRFSARQFPNYSSELNVNALLLGDSALYLCASSLAVAGSDTQYFGPGTRLTVL.